The subject of this entry is one T cell receptor (beta chain). What antigen it recognizes has not been identified. Within one base of it there is no much larger clone, and no base qualities were kept. The sample is drawn from a study of blood T cell repertoires in COVID-19 (TCRdb year 2020). The study in broad terms: The collaborator samples originated in the United States, Italy and Spain and spanned the acute and convalescent phases of COVID-19. The material from the prospective study consisted of cDNA or gDNA derived from T cells, B-cell-depleted T cells, or PBMCs. The dataset comprised deeply sampled blood TCRbeta repertoires from subjects exposed to, actively infected with, or recovered from COVID-19. A freely available public database, intended as a resource for researchers studying the immune response to SARS-CoV-2, is where the repertoires were released. Samples were obtained from the ongoing ImmuneRACE study (first 160 participants) and from about 1,300 subjects provided by 6 global collaborators. Nearly every sample came with metadata listing a de-identified subject ID, COVID-19 status, age in years and sex. Where available, HLA class I and class II types were taken from metadata supplied by the sample provider and were not determined by assay-based typing.

Reading the germline V gene gives CDR1 SNHLY and CDR2 FYNNEI. Its CDR3 holds 12 amino acids, cysteine through phenylalanine. Only CDR3 DNA is held: 36 bases, read in frame from base 1. Trimming at the junction amounts to 4 bases on V and 6 bases on J, and the germline ends lie 8 bases apart. The immunoSEQ Assay, a bias-controlled multiplex PCR, was used to amplify TCRbeta CDR3 regions from genomic DNA. Regarding the original processing steps: The number of nucleated cells in each sample was estimated by amplification of reference gene primers within the assay. To quantify the absolute abundance of each unique TCRbeta CDR3 rearrangement, sequence reads were collapsed and filtered. For each sample, productive Simpson clonality was calculated by taking the square root of Simpson's diversity index across productive rearrangements. TCRdb holds this immuneACCESS table with in-frame rearrangements only. Some clones are missing; in checked studies, unresolved V genes explain under half, and the rest has no known cause. That table furnishes V, J and clone size, whereas the DNA furnished D and trimming. The sample table lists hundreds of thousands of clones, about 87% of them with a count of one. The ten largest make up 0.75% to 0.85% of the sample.

The investigation overall reported the following: How much clinical and demographic metadata was included differed by source and by participant, and the metadata was provided uncurated.

One collaborating source in Seattle enrolled patients during active infection and followed them longitudinally through the course of disease. Whole blood was collected in K2EDTA tubes by collaborating institutions according to the institutions' own protocols. Collaborator samples were shipped for TCRbeta analysis as frozen whole blood, isolated PBMCs, or DNA extracted from either sample type. The sequence came from a man in his late teens or twenties with COVID-19, enrolled during active disease. Sequencing input: peripheral blood. This receptor chain uses TRBV2 and TRBJ2-3; TRBD1 is perhaps the D gene, given 6 matching bases. The DNA sequence reads TGTGCCAGCAGTGTACAGGGCGATACGCAGTATTTT. Its protein is CASSVQGDTQYF.